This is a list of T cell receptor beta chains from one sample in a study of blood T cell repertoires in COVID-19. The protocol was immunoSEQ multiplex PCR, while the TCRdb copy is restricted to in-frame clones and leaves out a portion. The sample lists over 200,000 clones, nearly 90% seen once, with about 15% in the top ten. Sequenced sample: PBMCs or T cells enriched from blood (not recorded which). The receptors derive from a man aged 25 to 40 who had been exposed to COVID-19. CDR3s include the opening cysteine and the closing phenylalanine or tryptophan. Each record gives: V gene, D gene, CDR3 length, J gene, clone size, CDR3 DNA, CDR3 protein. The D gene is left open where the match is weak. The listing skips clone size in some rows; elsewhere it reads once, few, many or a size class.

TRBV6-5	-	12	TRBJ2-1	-	TGTGCCAGCAGTTACATACGGAGTGAGCAGTTCTTC	CASSYIRSEQFF
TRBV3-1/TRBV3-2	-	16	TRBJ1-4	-	TGTGCCAGCAGCCGGAGAGCCACCGCAACTAATGAAAAACTGTTTTTT	CASSRRATATNEKLFF
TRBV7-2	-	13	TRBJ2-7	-	TGTGCCAGCAGCTACGTATCGAGAGACGAGCAGTACTTC	CASSYVSRDEQYF
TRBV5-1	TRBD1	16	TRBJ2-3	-	TGCGCCAGCAGCGCCAGGGGGTCGGATAGCACAGATACGCAGTATTTT	CASSARGSDSTDTQYF
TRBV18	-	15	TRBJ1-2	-	TGTGCCAGCTCACCTCGACAGGCCGATAACTATGGCTACACCTTC	CASSPRQADNYGYTF
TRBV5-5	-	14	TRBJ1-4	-	TGTGCCAGCAGCTTGGACGGGGAGGATGAAAAACTGTTTTTT	CASSLDGEDEKLFF
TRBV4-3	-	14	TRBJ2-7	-	TGCGCCAGCAGCCAAGAAAGAGGGCTCGACGAGCAGTACTTC	CASSQERGLDEQYF
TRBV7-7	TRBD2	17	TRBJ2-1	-	TGTGCCAGCAGCCCTCATCCCACTAGCGGGGGGGCGAATGAGCAGTTCTTC	CASSPHPTSGGANEQFF
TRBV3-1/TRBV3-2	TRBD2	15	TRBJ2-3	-	TGTGCCAGCAGCGAAGGGACTAGCGAGGGAGATACGCAGTATTTT	CASSEGTSEGDTQYF
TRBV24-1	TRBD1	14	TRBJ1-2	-	TGTGCCACCAGTGATTCTCGGACAGGGTTTGGCTACACCTTC	CATSDSRTGFGYTF
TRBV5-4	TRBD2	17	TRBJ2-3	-	TGTGCCAGCAGCTTCTGGAAGCGGGGGGGAGTTACAGATACGCAGTATTTT	CASSFWKRGGVTDTQYF
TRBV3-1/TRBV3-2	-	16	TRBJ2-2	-	TGTGCCAGCACACAGAAGCTGGGGACACGGACCGGGGAGCTGTTTTTT	CASTQKLGTRTGELFF
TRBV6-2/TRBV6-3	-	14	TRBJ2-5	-	TGTGCCAGCAGTTACGCGGGTAGTGCAGAGACCCAGTACTTC	CASSYAGSAETQYF
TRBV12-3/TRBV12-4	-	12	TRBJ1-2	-	TGTGCCAGCAGTTCTGGGGCTAGGGGCTACACCTTC	CASSSGARGYTF
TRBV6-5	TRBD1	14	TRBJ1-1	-	TGTGCCAGCAGCTCCCGGACAGGAGGGACTGAAGCTTTCTTT	CASSSRTGGTEAFF
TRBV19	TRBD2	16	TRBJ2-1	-	TGTGCCAGTAGTATGGCGGGCGGGGGGTTTGACAATGAGCAGTTCTTC	CASSMAGGGFDNEQFF
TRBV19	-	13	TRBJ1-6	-	TGTGCCAGTAGTCCAGGGTATTCTTCACCCCTCCACTTT	CASSPGYSSPLHF
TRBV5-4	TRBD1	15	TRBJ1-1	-	TGTGCCAGCAGGCCAGGGGGCCCTAGGGACACTGAAGCTTTCTTT	CASRPGGPRDTEAFF
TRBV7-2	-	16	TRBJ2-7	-	TGTGCCAGCAGCTTAGAAGGTTGGGGGGGCCTCTACGAGCAGTACTTC	CASSLEGWGGLYEQYF
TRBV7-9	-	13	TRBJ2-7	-	TGTGCCAGCAGCTTAGGGGTAGCCGACGAGCAGTACTTC	CASSLGVADEQYF
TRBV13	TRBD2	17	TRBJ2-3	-	TGTGCCAGTGGTGGACTAGCGGGTGAAATTTCCACAGATACGCAGTATTTT	CASGGLAGEISTDTQYF
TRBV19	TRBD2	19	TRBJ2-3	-	TGTGCCAGTAGTAGCCCGGGACTAGCGGGGGTCGGTATCACAGATACGCAGTATTTT	CASSSPGLAGVGITDTQYF
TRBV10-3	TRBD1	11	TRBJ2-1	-	TGTGCCAGCTTTCAAGGGGGCGAGCAGTTCTTC	CASFQGGEQFF
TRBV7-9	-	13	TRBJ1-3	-	TGTGCCAGCAGCGACAGCAGTTCCAACACCATATATTTT	CASSDSSSNTIYF
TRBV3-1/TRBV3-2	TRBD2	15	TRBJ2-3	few	TGTGCCAGCAGCCTAAGGACTAGCGGGGGAGCTACGCAGTATTTT	CASSLRTSGGATQYF
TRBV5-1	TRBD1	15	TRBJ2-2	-	TGCGCCAGCAGCTGGACAGGGGCCCTCGCCGGGGAGCTGTTTTTT	CASSWTGALAGELFF
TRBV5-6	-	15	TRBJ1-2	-	TGTGCCAGCAGCTTGGGGAGTCGCTCTAACTATGGCTACACCTTC	CASSLGSRSNYGYTF
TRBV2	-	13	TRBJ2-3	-	TGTGCCAGCAGACGGACTCACACAGATACGCAGTATTTT	CASRRTHTDTQYF
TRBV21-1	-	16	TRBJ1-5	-	TGTGCCAGCAGCAAGGGAATACAGGGCAGAAATCAGCCCCAGCATTTT	CASSKGIQGRNQPQHF
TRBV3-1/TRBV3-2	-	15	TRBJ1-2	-	TGTGCCAGCAGCCAAGATCAACATCATAACTATGGCTACACCTTC	CASSQDQHHNYGYTF
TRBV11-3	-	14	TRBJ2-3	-	TGTGCCAGCAGCCAACGACAGGGCACAGATACGCAGTATTTT	CASSQRQGTDTQYF
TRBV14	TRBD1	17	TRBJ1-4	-	TGTGCCAGCAGCCAAGAATTGCCGGGACAGGTGGATGAAAAACTGTTTTTT	CASSQELPGQVDEKLFF
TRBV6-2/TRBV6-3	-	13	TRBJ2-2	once	TGTGCCAGCAGTCCCGACTATTCCGGGGAGCTGTTTTTT	CASSPDYSGELFF
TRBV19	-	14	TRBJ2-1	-	TGTGCCAGTACCTCATTTGAGGGTGTGGATGAGCAGTTCTTC	CASTSFEGVDEQFF
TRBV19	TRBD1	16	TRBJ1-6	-	TGTGCCAGTAGTATTCCCCGGACAGGGAATTCTTCACCCCTCCACTTT	CASSIPRTGNSSPLHF
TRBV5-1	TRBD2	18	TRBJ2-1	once	TGCGCCAGCAGCTTGGCGACTAGCGGGGGGAGCTCCTACAATGAGCAGTTCTTC	CASSLATSGGSSYNEQFF
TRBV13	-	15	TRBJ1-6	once	TGTGCCAGCAGCCACGAAGGGGAATATAATTCACCCCTCCACTTT	CASSHEGEYNSPLHF
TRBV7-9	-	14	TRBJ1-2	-	TGTGCCAGCAGCTTAGCGCAAGGGGGGGAAGGCTACACCTTC	CASSLAQGGEGYTF
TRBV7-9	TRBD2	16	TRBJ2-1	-	TGTGCCAGCAGCACAAGCGGGACTAACAAATTCGAGGAGCAGTTCTTC	CASSTSGTNKFEEQFF
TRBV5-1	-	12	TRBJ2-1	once	TGCGCCAGCAGCCCGGACAGCTATGAGCAGTTCTTC	CASSPDSYEQFF
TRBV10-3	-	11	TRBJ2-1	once	TGTGCCATCAGTGACAGGGCTGAGCAGTTCTTC	CAISDRAEQFF
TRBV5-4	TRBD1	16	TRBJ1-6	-	TGTGCCAGCAGCGCCGGACAGGGAGTCGGTAATTCACCCCTCCACTTT	CASSAGQGVGNSPLHF
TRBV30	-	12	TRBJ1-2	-	TGTGCCTGGAGTGTTGAGGGCGGGGGCTACACCTTC	CAWSVEGGGYTF
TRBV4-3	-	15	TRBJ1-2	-	TGCGCCAGCAGCATGAACGGGAAGGTGAACTATGGCTACACCTTC	CASSMNGKVNYGYTF
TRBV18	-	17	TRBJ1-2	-	TGTGCCAGCTCACCCAGGACAGACCCCAGGAGTAACTATGGCTACACCTTC	CASSPRTDPRSNYGYTF
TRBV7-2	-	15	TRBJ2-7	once	TGTGCCAGCAGCCCCCGAACCGGGGGATCCTACGAGCAGTACTTC	CASSPRTGGSYEQYF
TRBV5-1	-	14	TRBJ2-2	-	TGCGCCAGCAGTCGGGACTCCCTAACCGGGGAGCTGTTTTTT	CASSRDSLTGELFF
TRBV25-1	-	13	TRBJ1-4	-	TGTGCCAGCAGATCTCCCGACGGGGAAAAACTGTTTTTT	CASRSPDGEKLFF
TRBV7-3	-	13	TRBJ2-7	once	TGTGCCAGGGGCAGGGGAAATACCTACGAGCAGTACTTC	CARGRGNTYEQYF
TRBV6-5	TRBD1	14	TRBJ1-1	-	TGTGCCAGCAGGAGGACAGGGGAAGGCACTGAAGCTTTCTTT	CASRRTGEGTEAFF
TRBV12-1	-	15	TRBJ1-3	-	TGTGCCAGCCCCCCTGCCGGCAGGCTCGAGAACACCATATATTTT	CASPPAGRLENTIYF
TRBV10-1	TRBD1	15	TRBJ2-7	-	TGCGCCAGCGGGACCTACAGGGGATCGACCTACGAGCAGTACTTC	CASGTYRGSTYEQYF
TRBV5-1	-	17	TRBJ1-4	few	TGCGCCAGCAGCTTGGGAAGGGGTGGAGACTGGTTCGAAAAACTGTTTTTT	CASSLGRGGDWFEKLFF